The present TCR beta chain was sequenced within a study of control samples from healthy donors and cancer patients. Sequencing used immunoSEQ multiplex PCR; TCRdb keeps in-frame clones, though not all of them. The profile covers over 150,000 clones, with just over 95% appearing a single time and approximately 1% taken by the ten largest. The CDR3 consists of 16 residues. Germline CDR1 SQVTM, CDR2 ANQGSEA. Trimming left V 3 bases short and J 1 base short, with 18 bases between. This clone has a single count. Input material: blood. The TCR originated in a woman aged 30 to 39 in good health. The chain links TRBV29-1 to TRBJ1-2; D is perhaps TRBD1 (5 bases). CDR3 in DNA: TGCAGCGTTGAGGCGGGGGGTGCATCGGTTAACTATGGCTACACCTTC. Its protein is CSVEAGGASVNYGYTF. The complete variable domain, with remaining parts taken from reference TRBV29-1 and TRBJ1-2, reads SAVISQKPSRDICQRGTSLTIQCQVDSQVTMMFWYRQQPGQSLTLIATANQGSEATYESGFVIDKFPISRPNLTFSTLTVSNMSPEDSSIYLCSVEAGGASVNYGYTFGSGTRLTVV.